Below, 5 T cell receptor beta chains from the same sample are listed, as sequenced in a study of beta chain features in type 1 diabetes (dated by TCRdb to the late 2010s). Broader findings and caveats from the paper: Type 1 diabetes patients showed a moderate but significant shortening of TCRB CDR3 length in all four CD4+ subsets.

Library preparation employed the immunoSEQ multiplex PCR assay. The entire amount of isolated RNA was reverse transcribed using the High Capacity cDNA Reverse Transcription Kit, so the sequenced TCRB transcripts were expressed ones. TCRdb mirrors the immuneACCESS table, restricted to in-frame sequences. Some clones are absent from its copies; in checked studies, under half trace to an unresolved V gene, and the reason for the others is unknown. The table for this sample lists 350,000 to 450,000 clones; over 9.5% of them were counted only once. Approximately 0.011% of the sample is in the top ten clones. No antigens are known for them. The sample consisted of naive CD4+ T cells from blood. Interpreted using the paper, the cell subset or site label stands for: true naive CD4+ T cells. These receptors came from a woman between 18 and 29 years old with type 1 diabetes.

The chain recombines TRBV7-9 with TRBJ1-1, with TRBD1 matching over 8 bases. With V trimmed by 5 bases and J by 1 base, 15 bases remained unmatched. Germline V gives CDR1 SEHNR, CDR2 FQNEAQ (reference sequence). This CDR3 spans 18 amino acids. The CDR3 nucleotides read TGTGCCAGCAGCCCAACTAATCCTCCGGGACAGGAGAACACTGAAGCTTTCTTT. Translation: CASSPTNPPGQENTEAFF.

In its sample, this clone was seen a few times. The chain employs TRBV9 and TRBJ2-5; a possible D gene is TRBD1 (6 bases). V lost 4 bases to trimming and J lost 2 bases, with 12 bases between them. Looked up from germline, CDR1 is SGDLS and CDR2 is YYNGEE. CDR3 length: 14 residues. The CDR3: CASSLRGSQETQYF. CDR3 nucleotides: TGTGCCAGCAGCCTTAGGGGGAGTCAAGAGACCCAGTACTTC.

This clone turned up a few times. This chain's CDR3 is CASSNRTGENTEAFF. In DNA form, the CDR3 reads TGTGCCAGCAGCAACCGGACAGGGGAGAACACTGAAGCTTTCTTT. The chain carries TRBV21-1 and TRBJ1-1; the D call TRBD1 from the table was never checked on the DNA. TRBV21-1 has pseudogene status. The CDR3 extends over 15 amino acids.

The chain couples TRBV29-1 to TRBJ1-1; D may be TRBD1 (5 bases). Deletions cut 4 bases from V and 3 bases from J, with 15 bases between. Germline CDR1 SQVTM, CDR2 ANQGSEA. The CDR3 runs 14 residues. The CDR3 sequence is CSVVNRGGYTEAFF. The DNA for the CDR3 is TGCAGCGTTGTCAATAGGGGTGGTTACACTGAAGCTTTCTTT.

The V and J genes are TRBV7-2 and TRBJ1-6; D gene uncertain. Germline values: CDR1 SGHTA, CDR2 FQGNSA. V lost 7 bases and J lost 10, with 14 bases in between. This CDR3 has 13 residues. CDR3 loop: CASTIPGGSPLHF. The CDR3 DNA reads TGTGCCAGCACGATCCCAGGAGGATCACCCCTCCACTTT.